Listed here are 5 T cell receptor beta chains from one sample, sequenced in a study of cytomegalovirus exposure and HLA in healthy donors. The PCR contained 60 Vbeta and 13 Jbeta primers. Clones were sequenced by immunoSEQ multiplex PCR, and TCRdb holds only the in-frame ones, with some missing. The profile shows 170,000 or so clones, 75% to 90% of them singletons. The sequenced material came from PBMCs. The receptors were sampled from a boy younger than 18 in good health and CMV-seronegative.

The chain recombines TRBV4-1 with TRBJ1-3; D is uncertain. CDR1 and CDR2 from the germline V gene are MGHRA and YSYEKL. This CDR3 has 19 residues. V was pared by 0 bases and J by 0 bases, with 18 bases between. The CDR3 reads CASSQDQWATANSGNTIYF. Here the CDR3 DNA reads TGCGCCAGCAGCCAAGATCAATGGGCGACGGCAAACTCTGGAAACACCATATATTTT.

This chain links TRBV25-1 with TRBJ1-4; 7 bases agree with TRBD1. The CDR3 runs to 14 residues. Germline V gene lookup returns CDR1 MGHDK and CDR2 SYGVNS. The J segment lost 3 bases and the V segment lost 6 bases, leaving 4 bases of the junction unmatched. CDR3: CASRQTGSNEKLFF. The CDR3 bases are TGTGCCAGCAGACAGACAGGGTCTAATGAAAAACTGTTTTTT.

The chain employs TRBV6-4 and TRBJ1-6; D perhaps matches TRBD1 (5 bases). The CDR3 extends over 17 amino acids. V was trimmed by 10 bases and J by 3 bases, leaving 22 bases between them. Germline V gene data show CDR1 as MRHNA and CDR2 as SNTAGT. CDR3 sequence: CATTWAGCHLYNSPLHF. Here the CDR3 DNA reads TGTGCCACCACTTGGGCAGGGTGTCACCTCTATAATTCACCCCTCCACTTT.

The chain is built from TRBV30 and TRBJ2-5, with D tentatively TRBD1 (5 bases). In germline, CDR1 is GTSNPN, CDR2 SVGIG (reference sequence). V lost 2 bases to trimming and J lost 4 bases, with 14 bases between them. The CDR3 has 14 amino acids. CDR3 residues: CAWSRYGRGETQYF. For the CDR3, the DNA is TGTGCCTGGAGTCGGTACGGTAGGGGAGAGACCCAGTACTTC. Full variable domain (missing parts from reference TRBV30 and TRBJ2-5): SQTIHQWPATLVQPVGSPLSLECTVEGTSNPNLYWYRQAAGRGLQLLFYSVGIGQISSEVPQNLSASRPQDRQFILSSKKLLLSDSGFYLCAWSRYGRGETQYFGPGTRLLVL.

CDR3 region: CASSPRGASYNEQFF. The CDR3 region has the DNA TGTGCCAGCAGCCCGCGGGGGGCCTCCTACAATGAGCAGTTCTTC. The V gene is TRBV13, the J gene TRBJ2-1; TRBD2 aligns across 8 bases. CDR1 is PRHDT and CDR2 is FYEKMQ in the germline V gene (reference sequence). The CDR3 consists of 15 residues. V shed 5 bases, J shed 0 bases, and the junction held 3 bases outside the gene matches.